This T cell receptor beta chain was sequenced during a study of naive and memory T cell subsets. Both TRBC1 and TRBC2 were covered by a beta constant-region primer of two equimolar oligonucleotides. Ligation attached a single-stranded oligonucleotide with a 12-nucleotide UMI and the SP2 primer to the cDNA 3' end. A single record per CDR3 protein comes from TCRdb applying MiXCR to the UMI-ligation and nested PCR reads. The sample holds more than 35,000 distinct CDR3 sequences; more than 10% are singletons and the top ten take around a fifth. V shed 4 bases and J shed 4 bases, with 8 bases lying between them. CDR3 size: 13 residues. Germline CDR1 and CDR2: SGHTA and FQGTGA.

This chain joins TRBV7-3 and TRBJ1-3; the D gene is possibly TRBD1 (5 bases). Material: effector memory CD4+ T cells from blood. Subset denoted: effector memory, CD45RA- CD27-. This receptor was identified in a human donor in good health. CDR3 nucleotide sequence: TGTGCCAGCAGCTCCCACAGGGGAAACACCATATATTTT. Protein sequence: CASSSHRGNTIYF. Complete variable domain (other parts from reference TRBV7-3 and TRBJ1-3): GAGVSQTPSNKVTEKGKYVELRCDPISGHTALYWYRQSLGQGPEFLIYFQGTGAADDSGLPNDRFFAVRPEGSVSTLKIQRTERGDSAVYLCASSSHRGNTIYFGEGSWLTVV.